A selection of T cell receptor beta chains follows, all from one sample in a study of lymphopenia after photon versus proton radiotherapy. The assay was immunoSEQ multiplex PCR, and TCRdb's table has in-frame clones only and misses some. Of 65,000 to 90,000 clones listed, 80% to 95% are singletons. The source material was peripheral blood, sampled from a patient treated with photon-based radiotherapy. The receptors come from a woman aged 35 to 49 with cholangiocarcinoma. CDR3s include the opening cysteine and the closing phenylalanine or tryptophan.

CDR3 protein: CASSVESAGELFF
J gene: TRBJ2-2
V gene: TRBV9
CDR3 length: 13

CDR3 protein: CAGTGGEGTGELFF
J gene: TRBJ2-2
V gene: TRBV7-9
CDR3 length: 14

CDR3 protein: CAISDSRRETGELFF
J gene: TRBJ2-2
V gene: TRBV10-3
CDR3 length: 15

CDR3 protein: CASSQDPSLAGDGYEQYF
J gene: TRBJ2-7
V gene: TRBV4-1
CDR3 length: 18

CDR3 protein: CASSSGTSGYNEQFF
J gene: TRBJ2-1
V gene: TRBV5-1
CDR3 length: 15

CDR3 protein: CASSPQGGLGIVYGYTF
J gene: TRBJ1-2
V gene: TRBV9
CDR3 length: 17

CDR3 protein: CASSVSSGSSYEQYF
J gene: TRBJ2-7
V gene: TRBV5-1
CDR3 length: 15

CDR3 protein: CASSASRGTEAFF
J gene: TRBJ1-1
V gene: TRBV10-1
CDR3 length: 13

CDR3 protein: CASSSGSSTDTQYF
J gene: TRBJ2-3
V gene: TRBV6-6
CDR3 length: 14

CDR3 protein: CSVARTGASYEQYF
J gene: TRBJ2-7
V gene: TRBV29-1
CDR3 length: 14

CDR3 protein: CASSKGDYGYTF
J gene: TRBJ1-2
V gene: TRBV5-1
CDR3 length: 12

CDR3 protein: CASSLISGANVLTF
J gene: TRBJ2-6
V gene: TRBV27
CDR3 length: 14

CDR3 protein: CASSPTQRGRDTQYF
J gene: TRBJ2-3
V gene: TRBV9
CDR3 length: 15

CDR3 protein: CASAQGDYGYTF
J gene: TRBJ1-2
V gene: TRBV30
CDR3 length: 12

CDR3 protein: CASSSRRSNYGYTF
J gene: TRBJ1-2
V gene: TRBV11-2
CDR3 length: 14

CDR3 protein: CASRPQGYEQYF
J gene: TRBJ2-7
V gene: TRBV2
CDR3 length: 12

CDR3 protein: CASSPEGLAGRETQYF
J gene: TRBJ2-5
V gene: TRBV18
CDR3 length: 16

CDR3 protein: CASSARGSSGTEAFF
J gene: TRBJ1-1
V gene: TRBV19
CDR3 length: 15

CDR3 protein: CASSPFGGGEQYF
J gene: TRBJ2-7
V gene: TRBV19
CDR3 length: 13

CDR3 protein: CASSAPGVQGRGELFF
J gene: TRBJ2-2
V gene: TRBV2
CDR3 length: 16

CDR3 protein: CASSLGQEYSGNTIYF
J gene: TRBJ1-3
V gene: TRBV7-9
CDR3 length: 16